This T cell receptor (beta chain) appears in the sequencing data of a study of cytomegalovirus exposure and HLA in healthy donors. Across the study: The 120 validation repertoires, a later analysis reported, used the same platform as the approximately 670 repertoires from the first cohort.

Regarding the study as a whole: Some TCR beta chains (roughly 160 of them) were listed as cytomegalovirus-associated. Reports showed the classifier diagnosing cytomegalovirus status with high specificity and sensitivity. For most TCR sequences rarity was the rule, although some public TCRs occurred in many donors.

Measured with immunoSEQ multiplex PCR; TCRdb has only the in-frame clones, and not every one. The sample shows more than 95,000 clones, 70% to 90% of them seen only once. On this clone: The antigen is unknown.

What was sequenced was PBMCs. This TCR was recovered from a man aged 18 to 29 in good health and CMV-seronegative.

The CDR3 region is CAWSVGGTNEKLFF. In DNA form, the CDR3 reads TGTGCCTGGAGTGTCGGAGGGACTAATGAAAAACTGTTTTTT. The chain is built from TRBV30 and TRBJ1-4; no clear D. The V and J ends lost 0 bases and 2 bases respectively, with 7 bases between them. The CDR3 is made up of 14 amino acids. The germline V gene has CDR1 GTSNPN and CDR2 SVGIG (reference sequence).